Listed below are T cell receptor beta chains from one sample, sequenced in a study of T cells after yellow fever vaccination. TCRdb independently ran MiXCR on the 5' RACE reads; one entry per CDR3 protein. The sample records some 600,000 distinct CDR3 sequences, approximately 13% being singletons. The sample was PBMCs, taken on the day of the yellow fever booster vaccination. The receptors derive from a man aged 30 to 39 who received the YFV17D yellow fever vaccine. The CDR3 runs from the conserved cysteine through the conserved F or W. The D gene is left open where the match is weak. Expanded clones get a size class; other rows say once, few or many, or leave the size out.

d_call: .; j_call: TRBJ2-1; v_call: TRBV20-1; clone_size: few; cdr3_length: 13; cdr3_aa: CSARGLEGNEQFF; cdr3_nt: TGCAGTGCTAGAGGATTGGAAGGGAATGAGCAGTTCTTC
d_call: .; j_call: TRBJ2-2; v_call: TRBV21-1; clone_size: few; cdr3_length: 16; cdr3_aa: CASSLIFRENTGELFF; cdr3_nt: TGTGCCAGCAGCCTCATATTCCGGGAGAACACCGGGGAGCTGTTTTTT
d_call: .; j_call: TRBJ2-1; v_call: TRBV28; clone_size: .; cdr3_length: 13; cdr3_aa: CASSLGGSSEQFF; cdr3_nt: TGTGCCAGCAGCCTAGGGGGGTCTAGTGAGCAGTTCTTC
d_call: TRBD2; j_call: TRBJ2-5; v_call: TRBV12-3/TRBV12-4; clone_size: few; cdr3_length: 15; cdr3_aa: CASSFQRGLMKTQYF; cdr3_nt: TGTGCCAGCAGCTTCCAAAGGGGACTAATGAAGACCCAGTACTTC
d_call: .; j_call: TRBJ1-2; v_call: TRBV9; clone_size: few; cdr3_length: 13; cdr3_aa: CASSEGLNYGYTF; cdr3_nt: TGTGCCAGCAGTGAAGGTCTTAACTATGGCTACACCTTC
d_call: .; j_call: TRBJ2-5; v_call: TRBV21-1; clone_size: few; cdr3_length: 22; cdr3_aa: CASSKGCLMCGRGNERQETQYF; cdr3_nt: TGTGCCAGCAGCAAAGGATGTCTCATGTGCGGCAGGGGGAATGAAAGACAAGAGACCCAGTACTTC
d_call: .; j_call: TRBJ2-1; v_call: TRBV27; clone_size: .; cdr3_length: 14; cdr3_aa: CASSLLEGYNEQFF; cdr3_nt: TGTGCCAGCAGTTTATTAGAGGGCTACAATGAGCAGTTCTTC
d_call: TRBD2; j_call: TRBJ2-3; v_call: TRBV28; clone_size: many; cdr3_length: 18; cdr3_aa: CASSTLTERSGRGDTQYF; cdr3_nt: TGTGCCAGCAGCACCCTCACGGAGAGAAGCGGGAGGGGGGATACGCAGTATTTT
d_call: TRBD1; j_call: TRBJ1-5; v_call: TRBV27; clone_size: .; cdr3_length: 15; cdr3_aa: CASSRRQGLNQPQHF; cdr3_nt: TGTGCCAGCAGTCGTAGACAGGGCCTCAATCAGCCCCAGCATTTT
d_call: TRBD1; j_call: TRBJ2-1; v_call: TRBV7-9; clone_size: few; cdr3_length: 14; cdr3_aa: CASSLGKGAGEQFF; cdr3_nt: TGTGCCAGCAGCTTAGGAAAGGGGGCAGGCGAGCAGTTCTTC
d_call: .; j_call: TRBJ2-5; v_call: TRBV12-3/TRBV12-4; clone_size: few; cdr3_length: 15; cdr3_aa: CASSFGGRAQETQYF; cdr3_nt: TGTGCCAGCAGTTTTGGCGGACGCGCACAAGAGACCCAGTACTTC
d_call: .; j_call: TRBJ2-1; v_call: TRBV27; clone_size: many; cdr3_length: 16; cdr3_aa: CASSLVGGASYNEQFF; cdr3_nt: TGTGCCAGCAGTTTAGTAGGCGGGGCCTCCTACAATGAGCAGTTCTTC
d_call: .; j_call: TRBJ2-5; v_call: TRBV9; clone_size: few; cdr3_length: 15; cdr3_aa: CASSVGLQNQETQYF; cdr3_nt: TGTGCCAGCAGCGTAGGTCTCCAAAATCAAGAGACCCAGTACTTC
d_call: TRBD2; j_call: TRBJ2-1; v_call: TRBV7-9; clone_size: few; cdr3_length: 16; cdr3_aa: CASSFPAGGSGNEQFF; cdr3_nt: TGTGCCAGCAGCTTTCCAGCGGGAGGGTCGGGCAATGAGCAGTTCTTC
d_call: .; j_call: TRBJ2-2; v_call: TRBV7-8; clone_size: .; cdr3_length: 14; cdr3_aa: CASSLIGSSGELFF; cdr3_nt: TGTGCCAGCAGCTTAATAGGCAGCTCCGGGGAGCTGTTTTTT
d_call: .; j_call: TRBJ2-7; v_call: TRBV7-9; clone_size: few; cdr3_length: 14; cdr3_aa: CASSPPGLNYEQYF; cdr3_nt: TGTGCCAGCAGCCCCCCGGGACTGAACTACGAGCAGTACTTC
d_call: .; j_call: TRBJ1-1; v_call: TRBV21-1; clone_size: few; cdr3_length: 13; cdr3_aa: CASSKGQPKGAFF; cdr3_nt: TGTGCCAGCAGCAAAGGTCAGCCTAAGGGAGCTTTCTTT
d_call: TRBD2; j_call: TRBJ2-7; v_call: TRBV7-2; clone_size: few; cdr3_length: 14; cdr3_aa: CASSLRGSGGVLHF; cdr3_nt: TGTGCCAGCAGCTTGAGGGGTAGCGGGGGGGTGTTGCACTTC
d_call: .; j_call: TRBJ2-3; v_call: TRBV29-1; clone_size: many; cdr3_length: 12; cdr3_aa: CSVRNGPDTQYF; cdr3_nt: TGCAGCGTCCGCAACGGGCCAGATACGCAGTATTTT
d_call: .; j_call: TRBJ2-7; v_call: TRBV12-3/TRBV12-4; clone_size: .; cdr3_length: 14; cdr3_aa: CASTIRSHSYEQYF; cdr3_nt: TGTGCCAGCACCATAAGGTCTCATTCCTACGAGCAGTACTTC
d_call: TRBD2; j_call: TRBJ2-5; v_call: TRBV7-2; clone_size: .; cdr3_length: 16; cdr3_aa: CASSQNTGLAQETQYF; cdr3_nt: TGTGCCAGCAGCCAAAATACGGGACTAGCGCAGGAGACCCAGTACTTC
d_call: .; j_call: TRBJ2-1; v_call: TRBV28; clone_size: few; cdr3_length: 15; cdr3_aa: CASSLPGGGHNEQFF; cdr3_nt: TGTGCCAGCAGTTTACCTGGTGGGGGCCACAATGAGCAGTTCTTC
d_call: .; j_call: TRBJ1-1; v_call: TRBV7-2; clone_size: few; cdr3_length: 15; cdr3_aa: CASSLRKGENTEAFF; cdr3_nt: TGTGCCAGCAGCTTAAGGAAAGGGGAAAACACTGAAGCTTTCTTT
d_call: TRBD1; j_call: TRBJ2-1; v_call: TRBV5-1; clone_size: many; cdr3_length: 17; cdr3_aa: CASSPSRQGWFYNEQFF; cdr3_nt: TGCGCCAGCAGCCCCTCCCGACAGGGGTGGTTCTACAATGAGCAGTTCTTC
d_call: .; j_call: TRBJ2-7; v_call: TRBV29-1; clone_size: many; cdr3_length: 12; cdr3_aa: CSVVGQTYEQYF; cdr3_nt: TGCAGCGTTGTGGGACAAACCTACGAGCAGTACTTC
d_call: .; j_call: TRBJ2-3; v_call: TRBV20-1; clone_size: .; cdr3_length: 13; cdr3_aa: CSVPLMGTDTQYF; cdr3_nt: TGCAGTGTTCCGTTGATGGGCACAGATACGCAGTATTTT
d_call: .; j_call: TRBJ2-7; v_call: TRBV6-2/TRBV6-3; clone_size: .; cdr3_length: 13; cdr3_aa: CASSAAYSYEQYF; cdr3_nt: TGTGCCAGCTCTGCAGCGTACTCCTACGAGCAGTACTTC
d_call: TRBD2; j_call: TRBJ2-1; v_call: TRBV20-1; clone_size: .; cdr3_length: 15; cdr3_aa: CSAPEAGDGPNEQFF; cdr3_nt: TGCAGTGCCCCAGAAGCGGGAGACGGGCCCAATGAGCAGTTCTTC
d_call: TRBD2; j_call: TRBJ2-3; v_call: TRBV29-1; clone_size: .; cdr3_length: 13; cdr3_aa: CSVGERGTDTQYF; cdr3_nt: TGCAGCGTCGGGGAGCGGGGAACAGATACGCAGTATTTT
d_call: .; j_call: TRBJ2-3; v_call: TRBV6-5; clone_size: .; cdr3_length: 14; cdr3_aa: CASSYTPLEGTQYF; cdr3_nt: TGTGCCAGCAGTTACACCCCCCTGGAGGGTACGCAGTATTTT
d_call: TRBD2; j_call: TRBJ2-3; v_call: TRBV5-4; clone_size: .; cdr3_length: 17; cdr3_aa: CASSLRTSGELTDTQYF; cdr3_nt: TGTGCCAGCAGCCTCCGTACTAGCGGAGAACTCACAGATACGCAGTATTTT
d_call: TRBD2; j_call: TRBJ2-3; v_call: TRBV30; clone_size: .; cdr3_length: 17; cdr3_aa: CAWSPGTSGTRGDTQYF; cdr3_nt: TGTGCCTGGAGTCCCGGGACTAGCGGGACGAGGGGAGATACGCAGTATTTT
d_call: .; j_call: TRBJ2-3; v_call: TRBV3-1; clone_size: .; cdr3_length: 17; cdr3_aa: CASSKEVSGPNQDTQYF; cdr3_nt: TGTGCCAGCAGCAAAGAGGTCAGCGGGCCAAACCAAGATACGCAGTATTTT
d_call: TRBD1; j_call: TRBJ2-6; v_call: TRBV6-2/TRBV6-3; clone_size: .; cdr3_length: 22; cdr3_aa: CASSYPPGQGGSKYSGANVLTF; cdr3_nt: TGTGCCAGCAGTTACCCGCCGGGACAGGGGGGCTCTAAATACTCTGGGGCCAACGTCCTGACTTTC
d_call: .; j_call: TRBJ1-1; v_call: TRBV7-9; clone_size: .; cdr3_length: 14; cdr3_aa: CASSLEQTNTEAFF; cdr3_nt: TGTGCCAGCAGCTTGGAGCAGACTAACACTGAAGCTTTCTTT
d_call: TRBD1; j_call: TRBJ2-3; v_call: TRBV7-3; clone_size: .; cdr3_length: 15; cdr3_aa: CASSSGQFSTDTQYF; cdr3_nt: TGTGCCAGCAGCTCGGGACAGTTTAGCACAGATACGCAGTATTTT
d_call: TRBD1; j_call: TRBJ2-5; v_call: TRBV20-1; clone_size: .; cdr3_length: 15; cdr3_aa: CSASRRDRIEETQYF; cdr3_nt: TGCAGTGCTAGCCGCCGGGACAGGATAGAAGAGACCCAGTACTTC